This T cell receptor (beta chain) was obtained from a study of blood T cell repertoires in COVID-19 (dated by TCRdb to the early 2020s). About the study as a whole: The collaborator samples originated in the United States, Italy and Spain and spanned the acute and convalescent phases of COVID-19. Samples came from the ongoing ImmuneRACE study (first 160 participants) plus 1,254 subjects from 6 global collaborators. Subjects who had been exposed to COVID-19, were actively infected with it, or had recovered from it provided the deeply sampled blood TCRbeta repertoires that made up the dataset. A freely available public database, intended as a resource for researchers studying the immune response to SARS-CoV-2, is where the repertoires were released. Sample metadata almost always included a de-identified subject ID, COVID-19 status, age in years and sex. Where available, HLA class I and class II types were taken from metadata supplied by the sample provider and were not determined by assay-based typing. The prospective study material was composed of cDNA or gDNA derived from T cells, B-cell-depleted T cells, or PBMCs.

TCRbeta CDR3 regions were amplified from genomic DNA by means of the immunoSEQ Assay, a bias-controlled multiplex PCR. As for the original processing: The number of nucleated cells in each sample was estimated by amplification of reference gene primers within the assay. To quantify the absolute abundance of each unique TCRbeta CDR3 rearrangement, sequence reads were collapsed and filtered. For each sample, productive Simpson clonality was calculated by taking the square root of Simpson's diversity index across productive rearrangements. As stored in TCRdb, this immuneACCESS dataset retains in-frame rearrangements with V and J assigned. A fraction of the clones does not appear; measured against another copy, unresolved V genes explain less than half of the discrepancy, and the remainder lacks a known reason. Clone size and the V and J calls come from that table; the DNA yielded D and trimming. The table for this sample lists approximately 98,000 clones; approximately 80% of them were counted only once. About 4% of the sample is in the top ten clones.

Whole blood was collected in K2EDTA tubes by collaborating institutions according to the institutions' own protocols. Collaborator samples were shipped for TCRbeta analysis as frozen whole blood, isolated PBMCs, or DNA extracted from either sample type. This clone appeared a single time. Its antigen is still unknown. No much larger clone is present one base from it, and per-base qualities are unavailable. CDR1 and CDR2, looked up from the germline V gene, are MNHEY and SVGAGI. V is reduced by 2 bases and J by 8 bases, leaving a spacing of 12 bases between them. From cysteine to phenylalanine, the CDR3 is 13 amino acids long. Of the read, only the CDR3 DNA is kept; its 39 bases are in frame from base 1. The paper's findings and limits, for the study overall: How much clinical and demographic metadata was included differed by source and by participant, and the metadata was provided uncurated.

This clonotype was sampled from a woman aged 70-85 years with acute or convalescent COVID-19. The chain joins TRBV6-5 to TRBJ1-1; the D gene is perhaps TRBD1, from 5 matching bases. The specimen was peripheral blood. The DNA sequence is TGTGCCAGCAGTTACGCAGGGTTCGCAGAAGCTTTCTTT. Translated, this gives CASSYAGFAEAFF.